The 13 T cell receptor beta chains given below trace back to one sample, sequenced in a study of blood T cells in healthy people across ages. It was with a sample-barcoded 5' primer and a J-beta primer mix that a second PCR of about 6 to 11 cycles was run. TCRdb used MiXCR to reprocess the 5' RACE reads, holding one entry per CDR3 protein. The sample contains about 830,000 distinct CDR3 sequences, under 80% of which appear only once. Sequencing was done on a sample of blood. Source of these receptors: a man aged 30-40 years in good health.

This chain links TRBV9 with TRBJ2-7; the match to TRBD2 covers 7 bases. The CDR3 sequence is 15 residues long. Germline lookup yields CDR1 SGDLS and CDR2 YYNGEE. The V and J ends lost 0 bases and 0 bases, in that order; junction bases with no gene match: 3. CDR3 sequence: CASSVGLAASYEQYF. CDR3 DNA sequence: TGTGCCAGCAGCGTAGGCCTAGCGGCCTCCTACGAGCAGTACTTC.

The chain is built from TRBV27 and TRBJ2-7; weak D call: TRBD1 (5 bases). The CDR3 covers 15 residues. Germline CDR1 reads MNHEY; CDR2 reads SMNVEV (reference sequence). The V gene lost 5 bases and the J gene lost 7 bases, with 21 bases spanning the gap. This CDR3 reads CASSPTPLQVWEQYF. The DNA of the CDR3 is TGTGCCAGCAGTCCAACCCCCCTACAGGTCTGGGAGCAGTACTTC.

This sequence joins TRBV28 and TRBJ2-1; no reliable D call. Germline lookup yields CDR1 MDHEN and CDR2 SYDVKM. This CDR3 region has 16 residues. V shed 6 bases and J shed 6 bases, with 21 bases lying between them. CDR3 nucleotides: TGTGCCAGCAGCCCCCCCGAAGGGCCGGCTTTCAATGAGCAGTTCTTC. It specifies CASSPPEGPAFNEQFF.

This clonotype has only one observation. The chain links TRBV15 to TRBJ2-1; 9 bases are shared with TRBD1. Germline V gene sequence: CDR1 LNHNV, CDR2 YYDKDF (reference sequence). The CDR3 totals 15 residues. V shed 5 bases and J 4 bases; nucleotides not matched to a gene: 6. The CDR3 bases are TGTGCCACCAGCGACGACAGGGGGAGATACAATGAGCAGTTCTTC. Amino acid sequence: CATSDDRGRYNEQFF.

The V gene is TRBV29-1, the J gene TRBJ1-2; possible D gene TRBD1, 6 bases. Trimming shortened V by 6 bases and J by 8 bases, and 19 bases separated the two germline ends. CDR1 is SQVTM and CDR2 is ANQGSEA in the germline V gene. This CDR3 has 13 amino acids. As DNA, the CDR3 is TGCAGCGTCTATGGGACATTTATAGGCGGCTACACCTTC. Translating it yields CSVYGTFIGGYTF.

This clonotype has more than one count but fewer than ten. The rearrangement joins TRBV5-4 to TRBJ2-6; unclear D gene. The CDR3 length is 14 residues. V was pared by 5 bases and J by 0 bases, with 6 bases between. CDR1 is SGHNT, CDR2 YYREEE, per germline (reference sequence). CDR3 sequence: CASSVFSGANVLTF. The CDR3 nucleotides read TGTGCCAGCAGTGTCTTCTCTGGGGCCAACGTCCTGACTTTC.

In this sample, this clonotype turned up a few times. V usage is TRBV20-1 and J usage is TRBJ1-2, with a tentative D call TRBD1 (6 bases). The V end lost 6 bases, the J end lost 6 bases, and 26 bases lay between the germline ends. CDR1 and CDR2 from the germline V gene are DFQATT and SNEGSKA (reference sequence). The CDR3 runs to 16 residues. CDR3 nucleotides: TGCAGTGCCACGTTAGGGGCTCTAATAAAGGGGGATGGCTACACCTTC. It codes for CSATLGALIKGDGYTF.

V and J are TRBV4-3 and TRBJ2-1; 7 positions agree with TRBD1. This CDR3 comprises 17 residues. Germline CDR1 is LGHNA and CDR2 is YSLEER. V shed 4 bases, J shed 4 bases, and the junction held 13 bases outside the gene matches. Here the CDR3 DNA reads TGCGCCAGCAGCCCAGATCTTGGGGACAGTCGTTACAATGAGCAGTTCTTC. This sequence encodes CASSPDLGDSRYNEQFF.

The chain joins TRBV7-9 to TRBJ1-4, with 9 bases that match TRBD1. The CDR3 runs to 13 residues. Germline trimming cut 6 bases from V and 12 bases from J; bases unmatched to any gene: 8. Per the germline V gene, CDR1 is SEHNR and CDR2 is FQNEAQ (reference sequence). The DNA of the CDR3 is TGTGCCAGCAGTCGACAGGGGGTAGGGGAACTGTTTTTT. Amino acids: CASSRQGVGELFF. Together with reference TRBV7-9 and TRBJ1-4, the CDR3 gives the full variable domain: DTGVSQNPRHKITKRGQNVTFRCDPISEHNRLYWYRQTLGQGPEFLTYFQNEAQLEKSRLLSDRFSAERPKGSFSTLEIQRTEQGDSAMYLCASSRQGVGELFFGSGTQLSVL.

The chain employs TRBV7-3 and TRBJ2-5; 9 positions match TRBD2. J was trimmed by 4 bases and V by 5 bases; bases with no gene match: 8. The CDR3 contains 15 residues. CDR1 is SGHTA, CDR2 FQGTGA, per germline. CDR3 sequence reads: CASSMAGLAGETQYF. In DNA, the CDR3 is TGTGCCAGCAGCATGGCGGGACTAGCTGGAGAGACCCAGTACTTC.

V is TRBV25-1 and J is TRBJ2-1, with 9 bases aligning to TRBD2. The length of the CDR3 is 14 residues. CDR1 and CDR2 from the germline V gene are MGHDK and SYGVNS. Germline trimming cut 3 bases from V and 10 bases from J; bases unmatched to any gene: 7. DNA of the CDR3: TGTGCCAGCAGTGATTATGGGACTAGCAACGAGCAGTTCTTC. It yields the protein CASSDYGTSNEQFF.

This clonotype was counted between two and nine times. This rearrangement joins TRBV7-2 to TRBJ1-2, with 7 bases lining up with TRBD1. V was pared by 8 bases and J by 10 bases, with 10 bases of the junction left unmatched. The CDR3 has 12 amino acids. From germline, CDR1 is SGHTA and CDR2 FQGNSA. In DNA form, the CDR3 reads TGTGCCAGCTCGACAGGGAGGGTTGACTACACCTTC. Translated: CASSTGRVDYTF.

This clonotype was picked up a small number of times. CDR3 loop: CSATPGNDWGTQYF. The CDR3 nucleotides are TGCAGTGCTACGCCCGGAAATGACTGGGGTACGCAGTATTTT. The chain carries TRBV20-1 and TRBJ2-3; D not resolved. The V end was cut by 4 bases, the J end by 8 bases, with 19 bases between. The CDR3 is made up of 14 amino acids. CDR1 and CDR2 from the germline V gene are DFQATT and SNEGSKA (reference sequence).